The clone carrying this T cell receptor beta chain was counted between two and nine times. TCRdb's table, derived via immunoSEQ multiplex PCR, lists solely in-frame clones and lacks some. The sample consists of roughly 640,000 clones, roughly 70% of them appearing once. These data originate in a study of shared clonotypes between healthy human individuals. Memory CD4+ cells were the fraction left after CD45RA+ naive selection. Germline-derived CDR1 and CDR2 are SGHNT and YYREEE (reference sequence). The CDR3 totals 16 residues. V was pared by 0 bases and J by 1 base, with 5 bases of the junction left unmatched.

The sequencing sample was made of memory CD4+ T cells sorted from blood. Indicated subset: CD45RA-negative fraction. The sequence was collected from a woman aged 25-40 years in good health. The V gene is TRBV5-4, the J gene TRBJ2-3, with 7 bases that match TRBD2. As DNA, the CDR3 is TGTGCCAGCAGCTTGGATCTTCGGGAGGGCACAGATACGCAGTATTTT. Encoded protein: CASSLDLREGTDTQYF.